This record covers a single T cell receptor beta chain. This CDR3 contains 14 residues. Per germline, CDR1 SQVTM and CDR2 ANQGSEA. V lost 2 bases and J 7 bases, leaving 18 bases between the germline ends. These data originate in a study of T cells in Graves' hyperthyroidism and ophthalmopathy. Researchers amplified the TCR beta CDR3 regions from RNA transcripts. TCR CDR3 regions were first amplified by RT-PCR with HTBI primers. Via MiXCR, TCRdb re-called the multiplex PCR reads, giving one row per CDR3 protein. Of about 34,000 distinct CDR3 sequences listed, 45% to 55% were seen once; the top ten hold around a quarter.

The chain is built from TRBV29-1 and TRBJ2-7; no firm D call. The clonotype originates from a woman aged 35 to 49 with Graves' ophthalmopathy. The sequenced sample consisted of blood. Written as DNA, the CDR3 is TGCAGCGTTGAACTTACCGGGCCCCGGCGGGAGCAGTACTTC. It yields the protein CSVELTGPRREQYF.